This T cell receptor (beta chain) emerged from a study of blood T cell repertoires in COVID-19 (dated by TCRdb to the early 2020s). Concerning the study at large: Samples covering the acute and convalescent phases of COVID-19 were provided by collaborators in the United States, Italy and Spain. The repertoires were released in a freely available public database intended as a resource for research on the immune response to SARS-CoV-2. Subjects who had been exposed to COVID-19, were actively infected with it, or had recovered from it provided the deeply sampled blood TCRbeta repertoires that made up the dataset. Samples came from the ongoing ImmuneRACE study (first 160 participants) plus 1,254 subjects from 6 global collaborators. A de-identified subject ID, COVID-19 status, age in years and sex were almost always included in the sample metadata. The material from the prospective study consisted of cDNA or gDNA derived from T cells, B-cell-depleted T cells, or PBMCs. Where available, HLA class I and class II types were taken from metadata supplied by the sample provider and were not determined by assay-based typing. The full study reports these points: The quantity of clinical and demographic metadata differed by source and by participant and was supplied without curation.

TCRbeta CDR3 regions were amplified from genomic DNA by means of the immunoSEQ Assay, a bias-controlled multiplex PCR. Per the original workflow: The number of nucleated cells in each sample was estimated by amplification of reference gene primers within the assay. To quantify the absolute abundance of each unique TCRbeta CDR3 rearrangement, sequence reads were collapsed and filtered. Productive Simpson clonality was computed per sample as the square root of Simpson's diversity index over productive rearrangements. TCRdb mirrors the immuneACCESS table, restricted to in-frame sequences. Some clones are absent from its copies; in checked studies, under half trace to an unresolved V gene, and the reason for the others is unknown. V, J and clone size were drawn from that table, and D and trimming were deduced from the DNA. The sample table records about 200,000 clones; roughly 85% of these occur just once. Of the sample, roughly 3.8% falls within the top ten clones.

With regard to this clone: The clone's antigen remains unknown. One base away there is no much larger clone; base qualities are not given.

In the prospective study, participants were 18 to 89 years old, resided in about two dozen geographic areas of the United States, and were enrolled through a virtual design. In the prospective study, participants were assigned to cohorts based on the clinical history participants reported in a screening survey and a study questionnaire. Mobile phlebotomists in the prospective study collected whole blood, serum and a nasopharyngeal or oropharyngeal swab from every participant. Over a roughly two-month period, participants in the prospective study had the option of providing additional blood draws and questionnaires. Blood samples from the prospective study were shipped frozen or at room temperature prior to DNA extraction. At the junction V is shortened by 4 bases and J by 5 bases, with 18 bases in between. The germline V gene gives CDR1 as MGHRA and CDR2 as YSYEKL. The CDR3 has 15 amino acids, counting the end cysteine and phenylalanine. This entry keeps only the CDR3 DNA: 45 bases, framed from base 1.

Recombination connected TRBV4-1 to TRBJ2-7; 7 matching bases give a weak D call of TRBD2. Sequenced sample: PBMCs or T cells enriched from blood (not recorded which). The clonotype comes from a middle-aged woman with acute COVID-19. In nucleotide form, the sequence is TGCGCCAGCAGCCGGGGGGGGCCCTTAAGCGACGAGCAGTACTTC. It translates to CASSRGGPLSDEQYF.